This TCR beta chain came from a study of blood T cell repertoires in COVID-19. About the research overall: The United States, Italy and Spain were the sources of the acute and convalescent COVID-19 samples. Nucleic acid was either cDNA or gDNA, and it came from T cells, B-cell-depleted T cells, or PBMCs.

Per the original methods: Estimation of nucleated cell counts was performed using reference gene primer amplification. TCRdb's copy holds only in-frame clones and misses some; the assay was immunoSEQ multiplex PCR. That table is the source of V, J and clone size, and D and trimming were worked out from the DNA. Of roughly 240,000 clones in the sample, around 87% were seen once. Trimming stripped 1 base from V and 1 base from J, with 14 bases between. The germline gives CDR1 ENHRY, CDR2 SYGVKD. CDR3 length: 18 residues. The gene calls are TRBV10-3 and TRBJ2-6; D might be TRBD2 (5 bases). This clonotype was sampled from a man aged 18 to 30 with active or convalescent COVID-19. Source material: peripheral blood. The CDR3 nucleotides read TGTGCCATCAGTGAGTTGCGGGTGAAAGGGTCTGGGGCCAACGTCCTGACTTTC. It encodes CAISELRVKGSGANVLTF.